These 27 T cell receptor beta chains came from one sample sequenced in a study of cytomegalovirus exposure and HLA in healthy donors. Primers: 60 Vbeta forward and 13 Jbeta reverse. Produced via immunoSEQ multiplex PCR; TCRdb's table is partial and in-frame only. The sample has around 180,000 clones, approximately 80% seen once; the top ten hold roughly 5.2%. The sequenced sample was PBMCs. The receptors originated from a man aged 18 to 30 in good health and CMV-seronegative.

The gene calls are TRBV27 and TRBJ2-7; no clear D gene. V was pared by 3 bases and J by 0 bases, with 12 bases between. Germline V CDR1 and CDR2: MNHEY, SMNVEV (reference sequence). This CDR3 contains 15 residues. CDR3 in DNA: TGTGCCAGCAGTTTCTCCGCGGCTGCCTCCTACGAGCAGTACTTC. It is translated as CASSFSAAASYEQYF.

CDR3 amino acids: CASSVALAGSEQYF. In DNA form, the CDR3 reads TGTGCCAGCAGCGTAGCGCTAGCGGGATCCGAGCAGTACTTC. This chain uses TRBV9 with TRBJ2-7; 9 bases align to TRBD2. V was pared by 0 bases and J by 6 bases, with 4 bases of the junction left unmatched. The CDR3 is 14 residues long. Germline-derived CDR1 and CDR2 are SGDLS and YYNGEE.

The rearrangement links TRBV13 to TRBJ1-2; 7 bases match TRBD1. The germline V gene has CDR1 PRHDT and CDR2 FYEKMQ (reference sequence). V dropped 0 bases and J dropped 4; count of bases not matched to a gene: 5. The CDR3 has 15 residues. This chain's CDR3 is CASSLGQGDIYGYTF. CDR3 in DNA: TGTGCCAGCAGCTTAGGTCAGGGGGATATCTATGGCTACACCTTC. Drawing the rest from reference TRBV13 and TRBJ1-2, the complete variable domain is AAGVIQSPRHLIKEKRETATLKCYPIPRHDTVYWYQQGPGQDPQFLISFYEKMQSDKGSIPDRFSAQQFSDYHSELNMSSLELGDSALYFCASSLGQGDIYGYTFGSGTRLTVV.

For the CDR3, the DNA is TGTGCCAGCAGCCCGGGACTAGCGGGTTGGGGGAATGAGCAGTTCTTC. Its protein is CASSPGLAGWGNEQFF. The chain couples TRBV11-3 to TRBJ2-1; 12 bases fit TRBD2. The V and J ends lost 5 bases and 7 bases, in that order; junction bases with no gene match: 9. Germline values: CDR1 SGHNT, CDR2 YENEEA. CDR3 length equals 16 residues.

Concerning this clone: The sample holds other DNA sequences that translate to the same CDR3. CDR3 sequence: CASSLAPGGETQYF. For the CDR3, the DNA is TGCGCCAGCAGCTTGGCCCCAGGGGGGGAGACCCAGTACTTC. The V and J genes are TRBV5-1 and TRBJ2-5; possible D gene TRBD1, 7 bases. The CDR3 is 14 amino acids. Germline-derived CDR1 and CDR2 are SGHRS and YFSETQ. Trimming took off 0 bases at V and 5 bases at J, with 11 bases between the two ends.

V is TRBV18 and J is TRBJ1-5, with D perhaps matching TRBD1 (5 bases). This CDR3 region has 14 residues. Trimming removed 3 bases at V and 1 base at J, with 7 bases between. Germline loops: CDR1 KGHSH, CDR2 LQKENI. The CDR3 DNA reads as TGTGCCAGCTCACCCGACAGAAGCAATCAGCCCCAGCATTTT. This encodes CASSPDRSNQPQHF.

This clone was recorded once. The chain joins TRBV7-8 to TRBJ2-6; 9 nucleotides match TRBD1. Germline CDR1 reads SGHVS; CDR2 reads FQNEAQ. CDR3 length: 18 residues. Unmatched junction bases numbered 10, after V lost 5 bases and J lost 2 bases. The DNA for the CDR3 is TGTGCCAGCAGCCCTACCGGGACAGGGAGGCCTGGGGCCAACGTCCTGACTTTC. It yields the protein CASSPTGTGRPGANVLTF.

The V call is TRBV5-8, the J call TRBJ2-1, with D uncertain. CDR3 size: 13 residues. The V gene's germline CDR1 is SGHTS and CDR2 YDEGEE. V was pared by 0 bases and J by 6 bases, with 7 bases between. CDR3 nucleotides: TGTGCCAGCAGCTTGGTCGGTGTCAATGAGCAGTTCTTC. Protein product: CASSLVGVNEQFF.

This clone was seen a few times. The chain links TRBV28 to TRBJ1-3; no clear D gene. Germline V CDR1 and CDR2: MDHEN, SYDVKM. Trimming pared 5 bases from V and 0 bases from J, leaving 8 bases between. The length of the CDR3 is 14 residues. CDR3 in DNA: TGTGCCAGCAGTCCCCGCAGCTCTGGAAACACCATATATTTT. This encodes CASSPRSSGNTIYF.

This rearrangement joins TRBV2 to TRBJ1-5, with 10 positions matching TRBD1. Unmatched junction bases numbered 2, after V lost 5 bases and J lost 4 bases. Germline values: CDR1 SNHLY, CDR2 FYNNEI. This CDR3 comprises 14 residues. The CDR3 DNA follows: TGTGCCAGCAGTCAGGGACAGGGGAATCAGCCCCAGCATTTT. Residues: CASSQGQGNQPQHF.

On this clone itself: One junction end disagrees with the germline gene, perhaps due to a read error. The V and J genes are TRBV7-9 and TRBJ2-7; possible D gene TRBD2, 6 bases. The length of the CDR3 is 12 residues. Germline lookup yields CDR1 SEHNR and CDR2 FQNEAQ (reference sequence). The CDR3 DNA is TGTTCCAGCAGCCAGATTCGGGGGGAGCAGTACTTC. It yields the protein CSSSQIRGEQYF.

This sequence joins TRBV4-1 and TRBJ2-2; 12 bases line up with TRBD2. The J segment lost 3 bases and the V segment lost 3 bases, leaving 2 bases of the junction unmatched. This CDR3 comprises 16 residues. CDR1 is MGHRA, CDR2 YSYEKL, per germline. CDR3 sequence: CASSQRLAGDTGELFF. Written as DNA, the CDR3 is TGCGCCAGCAGCCAGCGACTAGCGGGAGACACCGGGGAGCTGTTTTTT.

This clone was recorded only once. The gene calls are TRBV5-1 and TRBJ2-1; TRBD1 matches at 9 bases. The junction had 10 bases not matched to a gene; V was cut back by 2 bases and J by 7 bases. The CDR3 contains 16 residues. Germline values: CDR1 SGHRS, CDR2 YFSETQ. CDR3: CASSFGGQGIMNEQFF. CDR3 bases: TGCGCCAGCAGCTTCGGCGGACAGGGGATTATGAATGAGCAGTTCTTC.

This chain uses TRBV28 with TRBJ2-5; tentatively, D is TRBD2 (5 bases). V was clipped by 4 bases and J by 1 base, with 16 bases between them. The CDR3 extends over 16 amino acids. The germline V gene has CDR1 MDHEN and CDR2 SYDVKM. The CDR3 coding sequence is TGTGCCAGCAGTTCCGGCGGGTTTACGGGCCAAGAGACCCAGTACTTC. Its protein product is CASSSGGFTGQETQYF.

The genes are TRBV28 and TRBJ2-2; perhaps TRBD1 as D (6 bases). Trimming shortened V by 8 bases and J by 3 bases, and 13 bases separated the two germline ends. CDR3 size: 14 residues. Germline CDR1 and CDR2: MDHEN and SYDVKM. Here the CDR3 DNA reads TGTGCCAGCGTAACAGGGACACACACCGGGGAGCTGTTTTTT. Residues: CASVTGTHTGELFF. Full variable domain (rest looked up from reference TRBV28 and TRBJ2-2): DVKVTQSSRYLVKRTGEKVFLECVQDMDHENMFWYRQDPGLGLRLIYFSYDVKMKEKGDIPEGYSVSREKKERFSLILESASTNQTSMYLCASVTGTHTGELFFGEGSRLTVL.

The gene calls are TRBV19 and TRBJ1-2; D gene uncertain. This CDR3 is built from 11 residues. Germline V gives CDR1 LNHDA, CDR2 SQIVND (reference sequence). Trimming took off 3 bases at V and 12 bases at J, with 11 bases between the two ends. The CDR3 DNA follows: TGTGCCAGTAGTATCCCATCGACACACACCTTC. Translated, it gives CASSIPSTHTF.

The chain has TRBV27 and TRBJ1-5, with TRBD1 matching 10 bases. Losses at the gene ends were 6 bases for V and 2 bases for J; bases not matched to a gene: 4. Germline lookup yields CDR1 MNHEY and CDR2 SMNVEV (reference sequence). CDR3 length equals 15 residues. The chain's CDR3 is CASRTTGGGNQPQHF. For the CDR3, the DNA is TGTGCCAGCAGGACGACAGGGGGCGGCAATCAGCCCCAGCATTTT.

This clone was counted only a few times. This chain connects TRBV28 to TRBJ1-5; TRBD1 agrees at 7 bases. The CDR3 has 13 residues. J was trimmed by 2 bases and V by 8 bases; bases with no gene match: 3. The germline V gene encodes CDR1 MDHEN and CDR2 SYDVKM. Here the CDR3 reads CASGTGGNQPQHF. As DNA, the CDR3 is TGTGCCAGCGGTACAGGGGGCAATCAGCCCCAGCATTTT.

The DNA for the CDR3 is TGTGCCAGTACGCCCGGGGGGGCAGGGCGCTACGAGCAGTACTTC. It encodes CASTPGGAGRYEQYF. The J gene is TRBJ2-5, the V gene TRBV19; TRBD2 agrees at 8 bases. The J call is doubtful: the DNA matches TRBJ2-7 better. The CDR3 length is 15 residues. Germline V gives CDR1 LNHDA, CDR2 SQIVND (reference sequence).

The rearrangement joins TRBV30 to TRBJ2-2, with no clear D. CDR3 size: 11 residues. Looked up from germline, CDR1 is GTSNPN and CDR2 is SVGIG (reference sequence). The V gene lost 4 bases and the J gene lost 4 bases, with 4 bases spanning the gap. The CDR3 spells CAWTRTGELFF. As DNA, the CDR3 is TGTGCCTGGACTCGCACCGGGGAGCTGTTTTTT.

The CDR3 DNA sequence: TGTGCCAGCAGCTCCCTTGCGGGGGGGATTACAGATACGCAGTATTTT. Amino acids: CASSSLAGGITDTQYF. This chain joins TRBV5-4 and TRBJ2-3; the match to TRBD2 covers 9 bases. The junction had 8 bases not matched to a gene; V was cut back by 3 bases and J by 3 bases. This CDR3 region has 16 residues. Germline assignment: CDR1 SGHNT and CDR2 YYREEE (reference sequence).

The V call is TRBV5-1, the J call TRBJ2-7, with unresolved D. The CDR3 is made up of 18 amino acids. From germline, CDR1 is SGHRS and CDR2 YFSETQ. V was trimmed by 0 bases and J by 0 bases, leaving 19 bases between them. CDR3 amino acids: CASSLGGMRLSSSYEQYF. CDR3 DNA sequence: TGCGCCAGCAGCTTGGGCGGAATGCGACTGTCAAGCTCCTACGAGCAGTACTTC.

The chain joins TRBV19 to TRBJ2-1, with 7 bases lining up with TRBD1. This CDR3 spans 15 amino acids. In germline, CDR1 is LNHDA, CDR2 SQIVND (reference sequence). With V trimmed by 5 bases and J by 5 bases, 9 bases remained unmatched. The CDR3 bases are TGTGCCAGTAGTGTCTCGGGACAGTCCCACAATGAGCAGTTCTTC. It specifies CASSVSGQSHNEQFF.

J is TRBJ1-1 and V is TRBV28; a possible D gene is TRBD1 (6 bases). V lost 6 bases to trimming and J lost 10 bases, with 18 bases between them. CDR3 size: 13 residues. The germline gives CDR1 MDHEN, CDR2 SYDVKM. CDR3 DNA: TGTGCCAGCAGCCTTACAGGGTTCAGGAGAGCTTTCTTT. Translating gives CASSLTGFRRAFF.

V usage is TRBV5-4 and J usage is TRBJ2-7; no firm D call. The V end lost 4 bases, the J end lost 0 bases, and 8 bases lay between the germline ends. CDR3 length: 13 amino acids. Germline V CDR1 and CDR2: SGHNT, YYREEE (reference sequence). Here the CDR3 DNA reads TGTGCCAGCAGCCTATCCCTCTCCTACGAGCAGTACTTC. Translation gives CASSLSLSYEQYF. The full variable domain, its missing parts supplied by reference TRBV5-4 and TRBJ2-7, is ETGVTQSPTHLIKTRGQQVTLRCSSQSGHNTVSWYQQALGQGPQFIFQYYREEENGRGNFPPRFSGLQFPNYSSELNVNALELDDSALYLCASSLSLSYEQYFGPGTRLTVT.

The V call is TRBV7-9, the J call TRBJ1-4; a possible D gene is TRBD1 (6 bases). From germline, CDR1 is SEHNR and CDR2 FQNEAQ (reference sequence). Trimming pared 4 bases from V and 2 bases from J, leaving 11 bases between. CDR3 size: 15 residues. For the CDR3, the DNA is TGTGCCAGCAGCTCCCAGCAGGGGACTAATGAAAAACTGTTTTTT. Amino acid sequence: CASSSQQGTNEKLFF.

This chain links TRBV15 with TRBJ2-7; TRBD2 matches at 12 bases. With 3 bases clipped from V and 5 bases from J, the junction kept 5 bases outside the gene matches. Germline CDR1 reads LNHNV; CDR2 reads YYDKDF (reference sequence). CDR3 length: 15 amino acids. In DNA form, the CDR3 reads TGTGCCACCAGCAGTACGACTAGCGGGAGCGACGAGCAGTACTTC. Translation gives CATSSTTSGSDEQYF.